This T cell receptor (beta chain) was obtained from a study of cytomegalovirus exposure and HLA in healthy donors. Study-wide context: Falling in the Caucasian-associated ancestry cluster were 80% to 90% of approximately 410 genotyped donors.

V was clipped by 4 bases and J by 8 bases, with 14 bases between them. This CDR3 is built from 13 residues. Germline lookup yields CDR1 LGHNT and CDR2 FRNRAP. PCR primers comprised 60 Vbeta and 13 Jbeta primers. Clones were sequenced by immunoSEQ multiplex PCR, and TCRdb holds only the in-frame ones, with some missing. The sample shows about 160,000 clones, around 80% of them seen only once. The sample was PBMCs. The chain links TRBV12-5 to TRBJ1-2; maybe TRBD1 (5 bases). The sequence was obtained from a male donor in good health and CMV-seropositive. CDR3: CASGWGGGTGYTF. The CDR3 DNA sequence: TGTGCTAGTGGTTGGGGTGGGGGGACGGGCTACACCTTC.